The sample holds many counts of the clone carrying this T cell receptor beta chain. Its antigen is not identified. Every patient had bone marrow sampled while the disease was active. These data come from a study of read filtering for tumor transcriptome and immune sequencing. From roughly 390 ng of RNA, a library with molecular barcoded alpha/delta and beta/gamma adaptors was made. TCRdb called the reads again in MiXCR, with one record for every CDR3 protein. The sample consists of 60,000 to 80,000 distinct CDR3 sequences, roughly 14% of them appearing once. V shed 5 bases, J shed 0 bases, and the junction held 7 bases outside the gene matches. There are 16 residues in the CDR3. The germline V gene encodes CDR1 MDHEN and CDR2 SYDVKM. Whole-study results and caveats: IR-seq captured clonotypes deeper and more reliably than RNA-seq. Correlation between methods rose after single-read clonotypes were removed.

This chain uses TRBV28 with TRBJ1-1; TRBD1 matches at 9 bases. The receptor was derived from a donor at least 40 years old with multiple myeloma. The specimen sequenced was a population of CD138-negative cells sorted from bone marrow. This CDR3 is CASSLGQGVLNTEAFF. The CDR3 DNA reads as TGTGCCAGCAGTCTGGGACAGGGTGTATTGAACACTGAAGCTTTCTTT.